This T cell receptor (beta chain) was sequenced in a study of cytomegalovirus exposure and HLA in healthy donors. Trimming left V 0 bases short and J 10 bases short, with 12 bases between. The CDR3 sequence is 13 residues long. The germline gives CDR1 MNHEY, CDR2 SVGAGI. Study outcomes and limitations: Reports credit the classifier with highly specific, highly sensitive diagnosis of cytomegalovirus status.

Remarks on this clone: Its antigen is not known.

Profiled with immunoSEQ multiplex PCR; TCRdb holds only in-frame clones, not every one. The sample records 120,000 to 150,000 clones, 84% being singletons. Sequenced sample: PBMCs. The sequence was collected from a woman under 40 in good health and CMV-seronegative. The chain employs TRBV6-5 and TRBJ1-1; no firm D call. The CDR3 region is CASSYSVASGAFF. Here the CDR3 DNA reads TGTGCCAGCAGTTACTCGGTCGCTAGTGGAGCTTTCTTT.